Listed below are T cell receptor beta chains from one sample, sequenced in a study of blood T cells in healthy people across ages. One entry per CDR3 protein results from TCRdb running MiXCR on the 5' RACE reads. The table includes 600,000 to 850,000 distinct CDR3 sequences, approximately 39% detected once. Sequenced sample: blood. The receptors derive from a woman aged 60-75 years in good health. Each CDR3 is given without its conserved first and last residue. A D gene is named only where the DNA matches it firmly.

J	V	D	CDR3
TRBJ2-5	TRBV7-3	.	ASSLTPQEGLNEQY
TRBJ2-3	TRBV7-2	TRBD2	ASSLGSGSGTDTQY
TRBJ2-3	TRBV12-3/TRBV12-4	TRBD1	ASSFRQGGTDTQY
TRBJ2-1	TRBV24-1	TRBD1	ATSDLTGGSYNEQF
TRBJ2-1	TRBV11-2	TRBD2	ASSLTSGRWYEQF
TRBJ2-5	TRBV10-3	.	AISNPVAGETQY
TRBJ1-1	TRBV10-3	.	AAGSGSLNTEAF
TRBJ2-1	TRBV3-1	.	ASSQLPGNEQF
.	TRBV6-5	TRBD2	ASSYRAGVYEQY
TRBJ2-5	TRBV7-2	TRBD2	ASSVALAYEQY
TRBJ2-3	TRBV7-8	.	ASIRWADTQY
TRBJ2-3	TRBV5-1	.	ASSLQGLNTDTQY